These T cell receptor beta chains were read from a single sample in a study of cytomegalovirus exposure and HLA in healthy donors. Sequencing was performed with immunoSEQ multiplex PCR; in TCRdb, only in-frame clones are kept and a portion is missing. The data show more than 80,000 clones, 60% to 80% seen once. The sequenced material came from PBMCs. These receptors all come from a boy between 10 and 17 years old in good health and CMV-seronegative. CDR3s include the opening cysteine and the closing phenylalanine or tryptophan. A D gene is named only where the DNA matches it firmly. The size field is filled for only some rows; it gives once, few, many or a size class.

D gene: NA
V gene: TRBV6-5
clone size: few
J gene: TRBJ2-5
CDR3 DNA: TGTGCCAGCAGCTACCTAGACTCCCTGGAGACCCAGTACTTC
CDR3 protein: CASSYLDSLETQYF

D gene: TRBD1
V gene: TRBV30
clone size: few
J gene: TRBJ2-7
CDR3 DNA: TGTGCCTGGAGTCCCGGGACAGGGAAATACGAGCAGTACTTC
CDR3 protein: CAWSPGTGKYEQYF

D gene: TRBD1
V gene: TRBV6-6
clone size: NA
J gene: TRBJ1-2
CDR3 DNA: TGTGCCAGCAGTTACCCCCGACAGGGGATAGGGGGCTACACCTTC
CDR3 protein: CASSYPRQGIGGYTF

D gene: TRBD2
V gene: TRBV6-1
clone size: NA
J gene: TRBJ2-5
CDR3 DNA: TGTGCCAGCAGCGTCGGGACTAGTCAATGGGAGACCCAGTACTTC
CDR3 protein: CASSVGTSQWETQYF

D gene: NA
V gene: TRBV5-6
clone size: NA
J gene: TRBJ1-1
CDR3 DNA: TGTGCCAGCAGCTTTGGAGTGCGGGACTTTACGAACACTGAAGCTTTCTTT
CDR3 protein: CASSFGVRDFTNTEAFF

D gene: NA
V gene: TRBV7-6
clone size: NA
J gene: TRBJ2-2
CDR3 DNA: TGTGCCAGCAGCTTAGTAGTACCGGCCGGGGAGCTGTTTTTT
CDR3 protein: CASSLVVPAGELFF

D gene: NA
V gene: TRBV6-1
clone size: few
J gene: TRBJ1-4
CDR3 DNA: TGTGCCAGCAGTGATTTCCAGGGAGGGGAAAAACTGTTTTTT
CDR3 protein: CASSDFQGGEKLFF

D gene: TRBD1
V gene: TRBV7-2
clone size: NA
J gene: TRBJ2-5
CDR3 DNA: TGTGCCAGCAGCCCCCGACAGGGGGCAATAGAGACCCAGTACTTC
CDR3 protein: CASSPRQGAIETQYF

D gene: NA
V gene: TRBV5-6
clone size: NA
J gene: TRBJ1-4
CDR3 DNA: TGTGCCAGCAGCTCACGTACCAGGGGTGAAAAACTGTTTTTT
CDR3 protein: CASSSRTRGEKLFF

D gene: TRBD2
V gene: TRBV5-6
clone size: few
J gene: TRBJ2-7
CDR3 DNA: TGTGCCAGCAGCCTCGGACTAGCGGGGCCCGAGCAGTACTTC
CDR3 protein: CASSLGLAGPEQYF

D gene: NA
V gene: TRBV6-1
clone size: NA
J gene: TRBJ1-6
CDR3 DNA: TGTGCCAGCAGTTCCCAGCAGGGCTATAATTCACCCCTCCACTTT
CDR3 protein: CASSSQQGYNSPLHF

D gene: NA
V gene: TRBV14
clone size: once
J gene: TRBJ1-1
CDR3 DNA: TGTGCCAGCAGCCAAGACTCGGGCAGGGCTGAAGCTTTCTTT
CDR3 protein: CASSQDSGRAEAFF

D gene: TRBD2
V gene: TRBV6-1
clone size: NA
J gene: TRBJ2-4
CDR3 DNA: TGTGCCAGCGGTTCTAGCGGGTTAGCCAAAAACATTCAGTACTTC
CDR3 protein: CASGSSGLAKNIQYF

D gene: TRBD2
V gene: TRBV15
clone size: once
J gene: TRBJ2-7
CDR3 DNA: TGTGCCACCAGCAGAGCGACTAGCGGGAGTGAGGAGCAGTACTTC
CDR3 protein: CATSRATSGSEEQYF

D gene: NA
V gene: TRBV12-1
clone size: few
J gene: TRBJ1-2
CDR3 DNA: NA
CDR3 protein: CASSFATGSQGGYTF

D gene: TRBD1
V gene: TRBV2
clone size: NA
J gene: TRBJ1-3
CDR3 DNA: TGTGCCAGCAGGGGACAGGTGGGATCTGGAAACACCATATATTTT
CDR3 protein: CASRGQVGSGNTIYF

D gene: NA
V gene: TRBV27
clone size: NA
J gene: TRBJ1-5
CDR3 DNA: TGTGCCAGCAGTTCCCTAAGGGGCGCCTTCGATCAGCCCCAGCATTTT
CDR3 protein: CASSSLRGAFDQPQHF

D gene: TRBD1
V gene: TRBV28
clone size: NA
J gene: TRBJ1-2
CDR3 DNA: TGTGCCAGCAGTGACACAGGGGTAGGCTACACCTTC
CDR3 protein: CASSDTGVGYTF

D gene: NA
V gene: TRBV9
clone size: NA
J gene: TRBJ2-7
CDR3 DNA: TGTGCCAGCAGCGTGGACTCGGACCCGTTCGAGCAGTACTTC
CDR3 protein: CASSVDSDPFEQYF

D gene: TRBD1
V gene: TRBV6-6
clone size: few
J gene: TRBJ2-7
CDR3 DNA: TGTGCCAGCAGCCTTACGACAGGGGGCTACGAGCAGTACTTC
CDR3 protein: CASSLTTGGYEQYF

D gene: TRBD2
V gene: TRBV7-9
clone size: NA
J gene: TRBJ2-5
CDR3 DNA: TGTGCCAGCAGTAGGGTAGCGGGAGGGCCAGGGACCCAGTACTTC
CDR3 protein: CASSRVAGGPGTQYF

D gene: TRBD2
V gene: TRBV28
clone size: NA
J gene: TRBJ2-7
CDR3 DNA: TGTGCCAGCAGGACCTCTTCAGCGGGAGCGTCCGAGCAGTACTTC
CDR3 protein: CASRTSSAGASEQYF

D gene: NA
V gene: TRBV27
clone size: NA
J gene: TRBJ2-7
CDR3 DNA: TGTGCCAGCAGTGCAGACTCCTACGAGCAGTACTTC
CDR3 protein: CASSADSYEQYF

D gene: TRBD1
V gene: TRBV5-1
clone size: NA
J gene: TRBJ2-7
CDR3 DNA: TGCGCCAGCAGCTTGGCCCGACAGGGAAACTACGAGCAGTACTTC
CDR3 protein: CASSLARQGNYEQYF

D gene: NA
V gene: TRBV28
clone size: NA
J gene: TRBJ2-6
CDR3 DNA: TGTGCCAGCACTGTAAATTCTGGGGCCAACGTCCTGACTTTC
CDR3 protein: CASTVNSGANVLTF

D gene: TRBD1
V gene: TRBV2
clone size: NA
J gene: TRBJ1-5
CDR3 DNA: TGTGCCAGCAGCGGGACAGTGATTAATCAGCCCCAGCATTTT
CDR3 protein: CASSGTVINQPQHF

D gene: NA
V gene: TRBV7-9
clone size: NA
J gene: TRBJ2-7
CDR3 DNA: TGTGCCAGCAGCTTACTCCCCTACGAGCAGTACTTC
CDR3 protein: CASSLLPYEQYF

D gene: NA
V gene: TRBV6-6
clone size: NA
J gene: TRBJ1-3
CDR3 DNA: TGTGCCAGCAGTTCCACGGACAATACCCAGGGTGGCGCCATATATTTT
CDR3 protein: CASSSTDNTQGGAIYF